A single TCR beta chain is shown here with its context. Its specificity is not known. These data come from a study of shared clonotypes between healthy human individuals. Whole-study findings and limits: Despite large depth, rarefaction showed incomplete sorted-subset sequencing.

The naive CD8 population came from CD45RO-negative cells selected for CCR7, without terminally differentiated effector memory CD45RA+ cells. Produced via immunoSEQ multiplex PCR; TCRdb's table is partial and in-frame only. The data contain around 2.1 million clones, 85% to 95% of them singletons. Trimming removed 0 bases at V and 4 bases at J, with 12 bases between. Germline CDR1 reads MNHNY; CDR2 reads SVGAGI (reference sequence). The CDR3 sequence is 15 residues long. Sequenced sample: naive CD8+ T cells from PBMCs. The source is a man aged 18 to 35 in good health. Some clones in this sample may be carry-over from other donors' samples. The chain employs TRBV6-6 and TRBJ1-2; the D is unclear. The CDR3 bases are TGTGCCAGCAGTTACTCGAATTACGAGGCCTATGGCTACACCTTC. Encoded protein: CASSYSNYEAYGYTF.